This entry is about one TCR beta chain. This record comes from a study of blood T cell repertoires in COVID-19. In germline, CDR1 is SGHVS, CDR2 FQNEAQ. V lost 6 bases and J 7 bases, leaving 12 bases between the germline ends. This CDR3 comprises 12 residues. TCRdb's copy holds only in-frame clones and misses some; the assay was immunoSEQ multiplex PCR. The profile covers 200,000 to 250,000 clones, with 80% to 90% appearing a single time and 0.85% to 1% taken by the ten largest. The specimen was peripheral blood. The rearrangement uses TRBV7-8 and TRBJ1-2, with D hard to call. This sequence originates from a man aged 40-50 years with acute or convalescent COVID-19. In DNA form, the CDR3 reads TGTGCCAGCAGTCTCGTGGCGGGTGGCTACACCTTC. It is translated as CASSLVAGGYTF.